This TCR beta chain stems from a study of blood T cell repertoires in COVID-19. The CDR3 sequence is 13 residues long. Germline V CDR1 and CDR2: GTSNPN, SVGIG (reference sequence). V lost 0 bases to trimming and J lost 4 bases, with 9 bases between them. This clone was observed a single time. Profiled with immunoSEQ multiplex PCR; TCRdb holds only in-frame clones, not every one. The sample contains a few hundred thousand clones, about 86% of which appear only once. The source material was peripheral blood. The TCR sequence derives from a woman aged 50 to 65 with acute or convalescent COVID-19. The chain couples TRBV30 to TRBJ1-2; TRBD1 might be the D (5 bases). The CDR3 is CAWSVPGFYGYTF. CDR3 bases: TGTGCCTGGAGTGTACCAGGGTTCTATGGCTACACCTTC.